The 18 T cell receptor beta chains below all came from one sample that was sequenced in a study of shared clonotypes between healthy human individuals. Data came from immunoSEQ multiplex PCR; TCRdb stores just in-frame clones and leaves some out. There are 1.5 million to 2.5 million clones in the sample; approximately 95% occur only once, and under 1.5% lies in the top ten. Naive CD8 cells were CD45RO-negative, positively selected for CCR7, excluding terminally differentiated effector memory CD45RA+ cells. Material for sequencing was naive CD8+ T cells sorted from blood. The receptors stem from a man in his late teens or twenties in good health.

CDR3 sequence reads: CASRARGASYEQYF. DNA for the CDR3: TGTGCCAGCAGAGCGAGGGGGGCCTCCTACGAGCAGTACTTC. The chain uses TRBV7-9 and TRBJ2-7; D is perhaps TRBD1 or TRBD2 (6 bases each). Trimming removed 6 bases from V and 0 bases from J, with 12 bases in between. The CDR3 consists of 14 residues. Germline CDR1 reads SEHNR; CDR2 reads FQNEAQ (reference sequence).

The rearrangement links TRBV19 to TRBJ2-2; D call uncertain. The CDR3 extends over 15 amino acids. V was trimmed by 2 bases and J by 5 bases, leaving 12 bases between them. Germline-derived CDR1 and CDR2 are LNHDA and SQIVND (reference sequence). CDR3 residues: CASSIILFGTGELFF. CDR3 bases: TGTGCCAGTAGTATAATTCTCTTCGGGACCGGGGAGCTGTTTTTT.

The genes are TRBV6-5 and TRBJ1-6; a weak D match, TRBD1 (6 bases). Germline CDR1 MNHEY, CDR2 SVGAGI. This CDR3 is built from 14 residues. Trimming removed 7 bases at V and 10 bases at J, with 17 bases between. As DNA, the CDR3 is TGTGCCAGCACTAACAGGGAAGGGGAATCACCCCTCCACTTT. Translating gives CASTNREGESPLHF.

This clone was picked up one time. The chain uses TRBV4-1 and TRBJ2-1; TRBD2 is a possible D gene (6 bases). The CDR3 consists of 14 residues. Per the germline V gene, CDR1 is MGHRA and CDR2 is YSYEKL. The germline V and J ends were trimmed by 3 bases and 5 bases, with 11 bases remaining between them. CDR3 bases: TGCGCCAGCAGCCACCCGGGACTTCACAATGAGCAGTTCTTC. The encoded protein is CASSHPGLHNEQFF.

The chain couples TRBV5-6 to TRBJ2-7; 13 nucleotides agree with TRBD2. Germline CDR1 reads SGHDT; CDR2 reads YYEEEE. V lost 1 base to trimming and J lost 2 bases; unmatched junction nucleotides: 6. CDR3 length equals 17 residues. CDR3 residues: CASSLSLAGGPAYEQYF. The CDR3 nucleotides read TGTGCCAGCAGCTTGTCACTAGCGGGAGGGCCGGCCTACGAGCAGTACTTC.

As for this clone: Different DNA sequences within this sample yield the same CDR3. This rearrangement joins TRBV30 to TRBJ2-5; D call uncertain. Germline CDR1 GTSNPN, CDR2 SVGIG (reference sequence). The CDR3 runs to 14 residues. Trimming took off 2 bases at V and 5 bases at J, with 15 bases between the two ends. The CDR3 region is CAWSIAGARETQYF. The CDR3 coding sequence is TGTGCCTGGAGTATAGCAGGAGCACGGGAGACCCAGTACTTC. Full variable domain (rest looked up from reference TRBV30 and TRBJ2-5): SQTIHQWPATLVQPVGSPLSLECTVEGTSNPNLYWYRQAAGRGLQLLFYSVGIGQISSEVPQNLSASRPQDRQFILSSKKLLLSDSGFYLCAWSIAGARETQYFGPGTRLLVL.

This CDR3 is CASSLRQLNTDTQYF. In DNA form, the CDR3 reads TGCGCCAGCAGCTTACGGCAGCTTAACACAGATACGCAGTATTTT. This chain links TRBV5-1 with TRBJ2-3; D remains ambiguous. V gave up 2 bases and J gave up 2 bases, with 12 bases separating them. Germline V CDR1 and CDR2: SGHRS, YFSETQ. The length of the CDR3 is 15 residues.

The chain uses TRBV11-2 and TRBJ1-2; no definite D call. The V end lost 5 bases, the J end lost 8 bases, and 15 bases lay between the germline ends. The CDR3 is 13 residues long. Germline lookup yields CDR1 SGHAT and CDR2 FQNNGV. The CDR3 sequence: CASSPHGEGGYTF. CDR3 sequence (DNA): TGTGCCAGCAGCCCTCACGGGGAAGGAGGCTACACCTTC.

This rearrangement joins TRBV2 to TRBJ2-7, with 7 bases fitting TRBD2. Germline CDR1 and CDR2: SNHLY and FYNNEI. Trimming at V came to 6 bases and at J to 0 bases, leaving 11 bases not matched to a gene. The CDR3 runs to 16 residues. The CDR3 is CASRISGRESSYEQYF. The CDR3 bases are TGTGCCAGCAGGATTTCTGGGCGGGAGAGCTCCTACGAGCAGTACTTC. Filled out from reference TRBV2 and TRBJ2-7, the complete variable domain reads EPEVTQTPSHQVTQMGQEVILRCVPISNHLYFYWYRQILGQKVEFLVSFYNNEISEKSEIFDDQFSVERPDGSNFTLKIRSTKLEDSAMYFCASRISGRESSYEQYFGPGTRLTVT.

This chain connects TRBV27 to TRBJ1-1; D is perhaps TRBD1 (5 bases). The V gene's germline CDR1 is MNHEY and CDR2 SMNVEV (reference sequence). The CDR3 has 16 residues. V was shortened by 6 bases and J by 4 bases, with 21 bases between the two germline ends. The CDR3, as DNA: TGTGCCAGCAGACCATCGGGAGGGGAACAGAGCACTGAAGCTTTCTTT. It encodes CASRPSGGEQSTEAFF.

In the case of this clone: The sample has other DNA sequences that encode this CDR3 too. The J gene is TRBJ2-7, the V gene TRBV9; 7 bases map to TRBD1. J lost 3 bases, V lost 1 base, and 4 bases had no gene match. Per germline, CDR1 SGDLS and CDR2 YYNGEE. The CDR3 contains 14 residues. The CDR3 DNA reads TGTGCCAGCAGCGTATCCCCAGGGGGCTACGAGCAGTACTTC. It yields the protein CASSVSPGGYEQYF.

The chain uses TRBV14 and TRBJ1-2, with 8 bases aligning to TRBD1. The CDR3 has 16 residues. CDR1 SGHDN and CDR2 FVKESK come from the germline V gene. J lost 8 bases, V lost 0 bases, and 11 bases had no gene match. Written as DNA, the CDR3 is TGTGCCAGCAGCCAAGATCGGACAGGGAGTTCAATAGGCTACACCTTC. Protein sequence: CASSQDRTGSSIGYTF.

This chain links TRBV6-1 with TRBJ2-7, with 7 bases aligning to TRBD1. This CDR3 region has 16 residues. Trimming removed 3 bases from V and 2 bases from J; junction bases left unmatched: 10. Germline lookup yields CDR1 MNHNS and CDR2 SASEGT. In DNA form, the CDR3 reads TGTGCCAGCAGTGACCTCTGGGGGACAGTCGCCTACGAGCAGTACTTC. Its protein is CASSDLWGTVAYEQYF.

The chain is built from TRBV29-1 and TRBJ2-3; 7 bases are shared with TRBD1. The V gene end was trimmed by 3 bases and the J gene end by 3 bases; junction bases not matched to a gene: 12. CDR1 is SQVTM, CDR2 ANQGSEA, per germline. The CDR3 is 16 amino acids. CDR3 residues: CSVDADWTGATDTQYF. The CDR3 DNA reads TGCAGCGTTGACGCTGATTGGACAGGTGCGACAGATACGCAGTATTTT.

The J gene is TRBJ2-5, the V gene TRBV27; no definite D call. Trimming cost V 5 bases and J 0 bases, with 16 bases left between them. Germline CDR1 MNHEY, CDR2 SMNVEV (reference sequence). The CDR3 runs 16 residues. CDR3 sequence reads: CASSPLATVYQETQYF. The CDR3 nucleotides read TGTGCCAGCAGTCCATTGGCGACGGTATACCAAGAGACCCAGTACTTC.

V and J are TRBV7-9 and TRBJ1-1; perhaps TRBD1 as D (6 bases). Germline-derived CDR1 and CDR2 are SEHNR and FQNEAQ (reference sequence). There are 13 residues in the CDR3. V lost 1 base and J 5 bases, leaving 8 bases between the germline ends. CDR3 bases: TGTGCCAGCAGCTTAGGGACAGATACTGAAGCTTTCTTT. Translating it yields CASSLGTDTEAFF.

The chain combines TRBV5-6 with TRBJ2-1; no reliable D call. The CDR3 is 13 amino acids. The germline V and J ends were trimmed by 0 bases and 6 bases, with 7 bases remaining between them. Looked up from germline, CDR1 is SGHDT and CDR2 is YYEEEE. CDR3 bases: TGTGCCAGCAGCTTGGGGGCTAGCAATGAGCAGTTCTTC. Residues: CASSLGASNEQFF.

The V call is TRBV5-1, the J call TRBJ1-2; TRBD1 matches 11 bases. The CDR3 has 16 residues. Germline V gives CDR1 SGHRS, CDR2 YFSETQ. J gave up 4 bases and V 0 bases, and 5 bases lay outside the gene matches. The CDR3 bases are TGCGCCAGCAGCTTGGCTGGGACAGGGGGGACCTATGGCTACACCTTC. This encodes CASSLAGTGGTYGYTF.